This T cell receptor (beta chain) was captured in a study of cytotoxic CD8 clonotypes in ibrutinib-treated CLL. Generated by immunoSEQ multiplex PCR, the TCRdb table keeps only in-frame clones and is missing some. The table records about 160,000 clones, under 90% of them present only once. This TCR was recovered from a human donor with chronic lymphocytic leukemia. Source: PBMCs, taken after 24 months of ibrutinib treatment.

The CDR3 loop is CAWSVDRGDQETQYF. In nucleotides, the CDR3 is TGTGCCTGGAGTGTCGACAGGGGGGACCAAGAGACCCAGTACTTC. The chain joins TRBV30 to TRBJ2-5, with 9 bases aligning to TRBD1. V lost 0 bases and J lost 0; bases outside the gene matches: 2. In germline, CDR1 is GTSNPN, CDR2 SVGIG (reference sequence). The CDR3 runs to 15 residues.